This T cell receptor (beta chain) was documented in a study of blood T cell repertoires in COVID-19. Study context: Samples of COVID-19 (acute and convalescent) were obtained from the United States, Italy and Spain. T cells, B-cell-depleted T cells, or PBMCs provided the cDNA or gDNA that served as material.

Each participant's cohort was designated according to participant-reported clinical history. Germline CDR1 reads LNHDA; CDR2 reads SQIVND (reference sequence). Unmatched junction bases numbered 7, after V lost 7 bases and J lost 9 bases. This CDR3 region has 15 residues. In the study's own analysis: Amplification from reference gene primers served as the basis for estimated nucleated cell counts. Produced via immunoSEQ multiplex PCR; TCRdb's table is partial and in-frame only. The DNA was the basis for D and trimming; V, J and clone size are from that table. The sample contains some 240,000 clones, under 90% of which appear only once.

This TCR derives from a man aged 25-45 years with acute COVID-19. Sequencing input: PBMCs or T cells enriched from blood (not recorded which). The V and J genes are TRBV19 and TRBJ1-6, with TRBD1 identical over 12 bases. In DNA form, the CDR3 reads TGTGCCAGTACGTTTGGGGACAGGGGGCCTTCACCCCTCCACTTT. Protein sequence: CASTFGDRGPSPLHF.